This T cell receptor (beta chain) was identified during a study of PD-1 blockade in classical Hodgkin lymphoma. A note on this clone: Antigen specificity is unknown.

Each and every patient relapsed after autologous stem cell transplantation, and patients got differing brentuximab vedotin exposure. Regarding the study as a whole: Diversity similar to that of newly diagnosed patients was seen at baseline in complete responders. With CD4+ cells, TCR diversity rose significantly by C4D1, but not with CD8+ cells.

TCRdb's table, derived via immunoSEQ multiplex PCR, lists solely in-frame clones and lacks some. The data contain about 58,000 clones, 88% of them seen just once; the ten biggest clones take up around 5%. V dropped 2 bases and J dropped 3 bases, with 12 bases sitting between them. This CDR3 is 15 amino acids long. CDR1 and CDR2 from the germline V gene are SGHRS and YFSETQ. The V and J genes are TRBV5-1 and TRBJ2-1; the D is unclear. The receptor was isolated from a human donor with classical Hodgkin lymphoma. This sample comprised peripheral blood mononuclear cells (PBMCs), obtained before the second cycle of nivolumab. The CDR3 DNA follows: TGCGCCAGCAGCTTTGCAACTGCAAGCTACAATGAGCAGTTCTTC. As protein: CASSFATASYNEQFF. The variable domain in full, with the rest retrieved from reference TRBV5-1 and TRBJ2-1, is KAGVTQTPRYLIKTRGQQVTLSCSPISGHRSVSWYQQTPGQGLQFLFEYFSETQRNKGNFPGRFSGRQFSNSRSEMNVSTLELGDSALYLCASSFATASYNEQFFGPGTRLTVL.